The next 8 T cell receptor beta chains were all read from a single sample in a study of blood T cell repertoires in COVID-19. The method was immunoSEQ multiplex PCR; TCRdb's version includes in-frame clones alone and lacks a portion of them. The data show around 170,000 clones, over 80% seen once. What was sequenced was peripheral blood. Every receptor here comes from a woman aged 55-75 years with acute or convalescent COVID-19.

The chain combines TRBV11-2 with TRBJ2-3, with no clear D. The germline V gene has CDR1 SGHAT and CDR2 FQNNGV. The length of the CDR3 is 17 residues. V shed 3 bases and J shed 0 bases, with 16 bases lying between them. The CDR3 sequence is CASSFIAPVRSTDTQYF. The CDR3 DNA reads TGTGCCAGCAGCTTTATAGCCCCCGTACGAAGCACAGATACGCAGTATTTT.

The chain uses TRBV20-1 and TRBJ1-2; D is ambiguous. This CDR3 comprises 11 residues. Germline V CDR1 and CDR2: DFQATT, SNEGSKA (reference sequence). V was pared by 1 base and J by 2 bases, with 2 bases between. CDR3 DNA: TGCAGTGCTAGAGTAAACTATGGCTACACCTTC. This sequence encodes CSARVNYGYTF.

This clone has at least ten counts. The rearrangement links TRBV12-5 to TRBJ1-5; the D is unclear. V dropped 5 bases and J dropped 0 bases, with 8 bases sitting between them. Germline values: CDR1 LGHNT, CDR2 FRNRAP. The CDR3 extends over 14 amino acids. DNA of the CDR3: TGTGCTAGTGGTCCCCCCATTAGCAATCAGCCCCAGCATTTT. Its protein product is CASGPPISNQPQHF.

V is TRBV7-2 and J is TRBJ2-7; 8 nucleotides match TRBD1. The junction had 10 bases not matched to a gene; V was cut back by 4 bases and J by 2 bases. Germline V CDR1 and CDR2: SGHTA, FQGNSA. The length of the CDR3 is 16 residues. The CDR3 bases are TGTGCCAGCAGCTCCCGAGCGACAGGGGTCCCCTACGAGCAGTACTTC. Translated, it gives CASSSRATGVPYEQYF.

This chain links TRBV4-1 with TRBJ1-2, with TRBD1 matching 11 bases. Germline CDR1 MGHRA, CDR2 YSYEKL. The CDR3 loop spans 17 amino acids. With 1 base clipped from V and 7 bases from J, the junction kept 11 bases outside the gene matches. As DNA, the CDR3 is TGCGCCAGCAGCCAAGCGCATTTAGGAGGACAGGGGGCTGGCTACACCTTC. Protein sequence: CASSQAHLGGQGAGYTF.

This chain uses TRBV27 with TRBJ1-5; D might be TRBD1 (6 bases). CDR1 is MNHEY, CDR2 SMNVEV, per germline (reference sequence). This CDR3 has 13 amino acids. Trimming pared 6 bases from V and 3 bases from J, leaving 9 bases between. Written as DNA, the CDR3 is TGTGCCAGCAGGCAGGGGATCAATCAGCCCCAGCATTTT. Protein sequence: CASRQGINQPQHF.

This clone was seen only a few times. V and J are TRBV5-4 and TRBJ2-2; D possibly corresponds to TRBD1 (6 bases). There are 15 residues in the CDR3. Trimming removed 2 bases from V and 4 bases from J, with 12 bases in between. CDR1 and CDR2 from the germline V gene are SGHNT and YYREEE (reference sequence). The CDR3 loop is CASSLQGRSTGELFF. CDR3 in DNA: TGTGCCAGCAGCTTACAGGGTAGGAGCACCGGGGAGCTGTTTTTT.

This chain links TRBV10-3 with TRBJ2-7, with 7 bases aligning to TRBD1. V shed 4 bases and J 2 bases; nucleotides not matched to a gene: 2. CDR1 and CDR2 (germline): ENHRY, SYGVKD. The CDR3 is made up of 13 amino acids. The CDR3, as DNA: TGTGCCATCAGTGGAACAGGGGCCTACGAGCAGTACTTC. The encoded protein is CAISGTGAYEQYF.